The rows below give T cell receptor beta chains drawn from one sample of a study of blood T cell repertoires in COVID-19. Libraries were prepared by immunoSEQ multiplex PCR; TCRdb keeps only in-frame clonotypes and omits some of them. The sample lists roughly 190,000 clones, around four fifths occurring once. Sequencing used peripheral blood. The receptor set was obtained from a woman in her sixties or seventies with COVID-19, enrolled during active disease. The CDR3 runs from the conserved cysteine through the conserved F or W. The order of the fields is CDR3 protein, CDR3 DNA, J gene, V gene, clone size, D gene. A D gene is named only where the DNA matches it firmly. Part of the rows lack a size; the others show once, few, many or a class for expanded clones.

CASSWGGAPNTGELFF	TGTGCCAGCTCCTGGGGGGGCGCGCCGAACACCGGGGAGCTGTTTTTT	TRBJ2-2	TRBV28	once	-
CASSPPGSWGTEAFF	TGTGCCAGCAGCCCCCCGGGATCTTGGGGTACTGAAGCTTTCTTT	TRBJ1-1	TRBV5-5	once	-
CASSRTQGLLIGEQFF	TGTGCCAGCAGCCGGACGCAGGGGTTGCTTATCGGTGAGCAGTTCTTC	TRBJ2-1	TRBV14	-	-
CASSLASSREGYTF	TGCGCCAGCAGCTTGGCCTCGTCCCGGGAGGGCTACACCTTC	TRBJ1-2	TRBV5-1	-	-
CASRPDGLRATEAFF	TGTGCCAGTAGACCAGACGGACTGCGAGCAACTGAAGCTTTCTTT	TRBJ1-1	TRBV19	-	-
CAWSVKGASGVQPQHF	TGTGCCTGGAGCGTCAAGGGGGCATCAGGGGTGCAGCCCCAGCATTTT	TRBJ1-5	TRBV30	-	TRBD1
CASSLTGQGGGTQYF	TGTGCCAGCAGCTTAACAGGACAGGGAGGCGGTACGCAGTATTTT	TRBJ2-3	TRBV7-3	-	TRBD1
CASSPTGQSGYTF	TGTGCCAGCAGTCCAACGGGACAGAGTGGCTACACCTTC	TRBJ1-2	TRBV6-2/TRBV6-3	-	TRBD1
CASRLACQSTANYGYTF	TGTGCAAGTCGCTTAGCTTGCCAGTCGACAGCTAACTATGGCTACACCTTC	TRBJ1-2	TRBV12-2	-	-
CASNQSPQGESEAFF	TGTGCCAGCAACCAGAGCCCACAGGGGGAGTCTGAAGCTTTCTTT	TRBJ1-1	TRBV2	-	TRBD1
CATSDTGGLTGELFF	TGTGCCACCAGTGACACAGGGGGCCTGACCGGGGAGCTGTTTTTT	TRBJ2-2	TRBV24-1	-	TRBD1
CASSPGQRSQPQHF	TGTGCCAGCAGCCCGGGACAGAGATCCCAGCCCCAGCATTTT	TRBJ1-5	TRBV6-5	-	TRBD1
CASSSGVHGYTF	TGCGCCAGCAGCTCAGGGGTCCATGGCTACACCTTC	TRBJ1-2	TRBV5-1	-	-
CASSQDSGRGEQFF	TGCGCCAGCAGCCAAGATTCCGGTCGCGGGGAGCAGTTCTTC	TRBJ2-1	TRBV4-1	-	-
CATSGDMISGNTIYF	TGTGCCACCAGCGGGGACATGATCTCTGGAAACACCATATATTTT	TRBJ1-3	TRBV15	-	-
CASKAQGTTGELFF	TGCGCCAGCAAAGCGCAGGGGACCACCGGGGAGCTGTTTTTT	TRBJ2-2	TRBV4-1	-	-
CASKDSGRARETQYF	TGCGCCAGCAAGGATAGCGGGAGGGCCAGAGAGACCCAGTACTTC	TRBJ2-5	TRBV5-1	-	TRBD2
CASSLQGASPDTQYF	TGTGCCAGCAGCTTACAGGGGGCGTCCCCAGATACGCAGTATTTT	TRBJ2-3	TRBV11-3	-	TRBD1
CSVVRDLDYEQYF	TGCAGCGTTGTCAGGGACTTGGACTACGAGCAGTACTTC	TRBJ2-7	TRBV29-1	-	-
CSDHTGFGTEAFF	TGCAGCGACCATACAGGGTTCGGGACTGAAGCTTTCTTT	TRBJ1-1	TRBV29-1	-	-
CAWRGTGGLYSNQPQHF	TGTGCCTGGAGGGGGACAGGTGGCCTTTATAGCAATCAGCCCCAGCATTTT	TRBJ1-5	TRBV30	-	TRBD1
CASSPSGLAGDEQYF	TGCGCCAGCAGCCCTTCGGGACTAGCGGGAGACGAGCAGTACTTC	TRBJ2-7	TRBV5-1	-	TRBD2
CASSLPGQVDYGYTF	TGTGCCAGCAGTCTCCCGGGACAGGTCGACTATGGCTACACCTTC	TRBJ1-2	TRBV27	-	TRBD1
CASRAGGAVNTEAFF	TGTGCCAGCAGAGCAGGGGGCGCGGTGAACACTGAAGCTTTCTTT	TRBJ1-1	TRBV28	-	TRBD1
CASSLKALIAGSSGNEQFF	TGCGCCAGCAGCTTGAAGGCCCTAATAGCGGGATCCTCCGGGAATGAGCAGTTCTTC	TRBJ2-1	TRBV5-1	-	TRBD2
CASRRQAEETQYF	TGTGCCAGCAGACGTCAGGCTGAAGAGACCCAGTACTTC	TRBJ2-5	TRBV7-9	-	-
CSVDSGTDTQYF	TGCAGCGTTGATTCAGGGACAGATACGCAGTATTTT	TRBJ2-3	TRBV29-1	-	-
CASTASTVSPEAFF	TGCGCCAGCACCGCCTCGACAGTGTCCCCGGAAGCTTTCTTT	TRBJ1-1	TRBV5-1	-	-
CASSIGDKNTEAFF	TGTGCCAGTAGTATAGGGGACAAGAACACTGAAGCTTTCTTT	TRBJ1-1	TRBV19	-	-
CASSPTRTSGDTDTQYF	TGCGCCAGCAGCCCGACCCGGACTAGCGGGGACACAGATACGCAGTATTTT	TRBJ2-3	TRBV5-1	-	TRBD2
CASSYGGGTEAFF	TGTGCCAGCAGTTACGGCGGAGGAACTGAAGCTTTCTTT	TRBJ1-1	TRBV6-2/TRBV6-3	-	-
CASSLNSRGETQYF	TGTGCCAGCAGCTTAAATAGTCGGGGAGAGACCCAGTACTTC	TRBJ2-5	TRBV5-4	few	-
CASTIEIAGGAETQYF	TGTGCCAGCACTATTGAGATAGCGGGAGGGGCGGAGACCCAGTACTTC	TRBJ2-5	TRBV7-2	once	TRBD2
CASKTGGNTGELFF	TGTGCCAGCAAGACGGGTGGAAACACCGGGGAGCTGTTTTTT	TRBJ2-2	TRBV6-6	-	-
CASSYSRDRNQPQHF	TGTGCCAGCAGTTACTCCCGGGACAGAAATCAGCCCCAGCATTTT	TRBJ1-5	TRBV6-5	-	TRBD1
CASTERTGGGYTQYF	TGTGCCAGCACCGAACGAACGGGTGGGGGGTATACGCAGTATTTT	TRBJ2-3	TRBV6-5	-	-
CASSERRNNEQFF	TGTGCCAGCAGTGAACGGAGGAACAATGAGCAGTTCTTC	TRBJ2-1	TRBV2	-	-
CASSLAPRGEAFF	TGTGCCAGCAGCTTAGCCCCCAGGGGTGAAGCTTTCTTT	TRBJ1-1	TRBV7-8	few	-